This TCR beta chain originates from a study of T cell changes during pregnancy in multiple sclerosis. Measured with immunoSEQ multiplex PCR; TCRdb has only the in-frame clones, and not every one. The data show fewer than 20,000 clones, around 89% seen once. The CDR3 totals 16 residues. Trimming left V 0 bases short and J 0 bases short, with 11 bases between. From germline, CDR1 is LNHDA and CDR2 SQIVND (reference sequence). The origin of this receptor is a female donor in good health, enrolled as a control in a pregnancy study. The sequencing used CD8+ T cells from peripheral blood mononuclear cells, collected in the second trimester of pregnancy. The V gene is TRBV19, the J gene TRBJ1-1; D remains ambiguous. The CDR3 DNA is TGTGCCAGTAGTATAGATACCCGTCGGTTGAACACTGAAGCTTTCTTT. It codes for CASSIDTRRLNTEAFF.